Listed below are T cell receptor beta chains from one sample, sequenced in a study of blood T cell repertoires in COVID-19. This table comes from immunoSEQ multiplex PCR, and its TCRdb copy is limited to in-frame clones, with some not included. The repertoire holds approximately 45,000 clones, with around 85% as singletons. Sequencing was done on a sample of peripheral blood. The receptors shown here come from a human donor in a cohort sampled during active COVID-19. Both conserved end residues are part of each CDR3. Each record gives: J gene, V gene, D gene, CDR3 protein. D genes are given only for firm matches.

j_gene: TRBJ1-6
v_gene: TRBV5-1
d_gene: .
CDR3aa: CASSSGAGALYSPLHF

j_gene: TRBJ2-5
v_gene: TRBV5-1
d_gene: .
CDR3aa: CASSLPGAGVGETQYF

j_gene: TRBJ2-3
v_gene: TRBV3-1/TRBV3-2
d_gene: .
CDR3aa: CASSQDLESDTQYF

j_gene: TRBJ1-2
v_gene: TRBV5-1
d_gene: .
CDR3aa: CASSGGWSGGYTF

j_gene: TRBJ1-5
v_gene: TRBV5-7
d_gene: .
CDR3aa: CASSLSGGTGSNQPQHF

j_gene: TRBJ2-7
v_gene: TRBV5-4
d_gene: .
CDR3aa: CASSSPPGEQYF

j_gene: TRBJ1-5
v_gene: TRBV10-2
d_gene: .
CDR3aa: CASRDSRNQPQHF

j_gene: TRBJ2-1
v_gene: TRBV11-2
d_gene: .
CDR3aa: CASSLRWGASGAYNEQFF

j_gene: TRBJ1-1
v_gene: TRBV18
d_gene: .
CDR3aa: CASSRVENTEAFF

j_gene: TRBJ1-5
v_gene: TRBV19
d_gene: TRBD1
CDR3aa: CASSARDRGLEPQHF

j_gene: TRBJ1-1
v_gene: TRBV30
d_gene: .
CDR3aa: CAWRGGPNTEAFF

j_gene: TRBJ1-1
v_gene: TRBV20-1
d_gene: .
CDR3aa: CSASLRAGQSEAFF

j_gene: TRBJ1-6
v_gene: TRBV13
d_gene: TRBD1
CDR3aa: CASSLGGTGTGYISPLHF

j_gene: TRBJ1-1
v_gene: TRBV6-5
d_gene: .
CDR3aa: CASSSSRTDHTEAFF

j_gene: TRBJ1-4
v_gene: TRBV5-1
d_gene: .
CDR3aa: CASSFAATNEKLFF

j_gene: TRBJ2-3
v_gene: TRBV5-1
d_gene: .
CDR3aa: CASSSLRTDTQYF

j_gene: TRBJ2-7
v_gene: TRBV18
d_gene: TRBD1
CDR3aa: CASSSGQGNSYEQYF

j_gene: TRBJ2-1
v_gene: TRBV6-2/TRBV6-3
d_gene: TRBD2
CDR3aa: CASSYASGRSYNEQFF

j_gene: TRBJ2-5
v_gene: TRBV19
d_gene: .
CDR3aa: CASSPQGLQETQYF

j_gene: TRBJ2-1
v_gene: TRBV10-1
d_gene: .
CDR3aa: CASSSGIEQFF

j_gene: TRBJ2-1
v_gene: TRBV29-1
d_gene: TRBD1
CDR3aa: CSVGSGTVINEQFF

j_gene: TRBJ1-5
v_gene: TRBV15
d_gene: TRBD1
CDR3aa: CATSRDYDRGNQPQHF

j_gene: TRBJ2-3
v_gene: TRBV12-3/TRBV12-4
d_gene: .
CDR3aa: CASSLATDTQYF

j_gene: TRBJ2-1
v_gene: TRBV12-3/TRBV12-4
d_gene: .
CDR3aa: CASLTSGNEQFF

j_gene: TRBJ1-4
v_gene: TRBV29-1
d_gene: TRBD1
CDR3aa: CSARQGLAKLFF

j_gene: TRBJ2-1
v_gene: TRBV7-9
d_gene: TRBD2
CDR3aa: CASRTSGSSYNEQFF

j_gene: TRBJ1-6
v_gene: TRBV27
d_gene: .
CDR3aa: CASTPTGGWGPLHF

j_gene: TRBJ1-5
v_gene: TRBV7-2
d_gene: .
CDR3aa: CASSYLQGNQPQHF

j_gene: TRBJ2-1
v_gene: TRBV29-1
d_gene: TRBD2
CDR3aa: CSASTGLAALF

j_gene: TRBJ1-3
v_gene: TRBV6-5
d_gene: .
CDR3aa: CASSYSAGSGNTIYF

j_gene: TRBJ2-7
v_gene: TRBV9
d_gene: TRBD1
CDR3aa: CASSVAPGQGFYEQYF